These 23 T cell receptor beta chains were all obtained from the same sample, sequenced in a study of CD8+ T cells in alopecia areata. cDNA serving as the sequencing template came from extracted, reverse transcribed RNA. Here immunoSEQ multiplex PCR was the method, and the copy in TCRdb shows in-frame clones only, minus some. The sample records 120,000 to 150,000 clones, roughly 44% being singletons. The sequenced sample was CD4+ T cells sorted from blood. The receptors stem from a human donor with alopecia areata.

This clone was seen only a few times. The genes are TRBV4-2 and TRBJ2-7; either TRBD1 or TRBD2 may fit D (5 bases each). Germline V gene data show CDR1 as LGHNA and CDR2 as YNFKEQ. CDR3 size: 14 residues. V dropped 0 bases and J dropped 3 bases, with 9 bases sitting between them. In nucleotides, the CDR3 is TGTGCCAGCAGCCAAGATGGGACCATCTACGAGCAGTACTTC. This sequence encodes CASSQDGTIYEQYF.

The V call is TRBV5-1, the J call TRBJ1-1; D might be TRBD1 (5 bases). Trimming pared 0 bases from V and 3 bases from J, leaving 6 bases between. This CDR3 is 13 amino acids long. Germline V gives CDR1 SGHRS, CDR2 YFSETQ. This CDR3 reads CASSLGQYTEAFF. The DNA of the CDR3 is TGCGCCAGCAGCTTGGGACAGTACACTGAAGCTTTCTTT.

This clone was recorded once. The chain couples TRBV5-1 to TRBJ1-2; 8 bases are a match to TRBD1. Germline V gene sequence: CDR1 SGHRS, CDR2 YFSETQ. There are 15 residues in the CDR3. Unmatched junction bases numbered 3, after V lost 0 bases and J lost 2 bases. Here the CDR3 reads CASSLEGTGNYGYTF. CDR3 nucleotide sequence: TGCGCCAGCAGCTTGGAGGGGACAGGAAACTATGGCTACACCTTC.

This chain joins TRBV6-5 and TRBJ2-3; the D is unclear. Germline lookup yields CDR1 MNHEY and CDR2 SVGAGI. V shed 6 bases and J shed 6 bases, with 10 bases lying between them. The length of the CDR3 is 12 residues. The CDR3 loop is CASSSTLDTQYF. The CDR3 nucleotides are TGTGCCAGCAGCTCAACCTTGGATACGCAGTATTTT.

This clone was counted many times. The CDR3, as DNA: TGCAGCGTTGTTCGAGTTTACACTGAAGCTTTCTTT. This gives the protein CSVVRVYTEAFF. The chain combines TRBV29-1 with TRBJ1-1, with unresolved D. V lost 4 bases, J lost 3 bases, and 9 bases lay in between. This CDR3 spans 12 amino acids. Per the germline V gene, CDR1 is SQVTM and CDR2 is ANQGSEA. Combining the CDR3 with reference TRBV29-1 and TRBJ1-1 gives the whole variable domain SAVISQKPSRDICQRGTSLTIQCQVDSQVTMMFWYRQQPGQSLTLIATANQGSEATYESGFVIDKFPISRPNLTFSTLTVSNMSPEDSSIYLCSVVRVYTEAFFGQGTRLTVV.

Here the CDR3 reads CAWSVMRTEAFF. The CDR3 nucleotides are TGTGCCTGGAGTGTTATGAGGACTGAAGCTTTCTTT. This rearrangement joins TRBV30 to TRBJ1-1; D call uncertain. The CDR3 is 12 residues long. Trimming stripped 0 bases from V and 5 bases from J, with 7 bases between. Per the germline V gene, CDR1 is GTSNPN and CDR2 is SVGIG (reference sequence). Drawing the rest from reference TRBV30 and TRBJ1-1, the complete variable domain is SQTIHQWPATLVQPVGSPLSLECTVEGTSNPNLYWYRQAAGRGLQLLFYSVGIGQISSEVPQNLSASRPQDRQFILSSKKLLLSDSGFYLCAWSVMRTEAFFGQGTRLTVV.

The genes are TRBV6-5 and TRBJ2-7; D is unresolved. The V end was cut by 5 bases, the J end by 1 base, with 12 bases between. The CDR3 runs 14 residues. CDR1 is MNHEY, CDR2 SVGAGI, per germline. As DNA, the CDR3 is TGTGCCAGCAGTCCCCGTTTTGAGTCCTACGAGCAGTACTTC. It encodes CASSPRFESYEQYF.

This sequence joins TRBV11-2 and TRBJ2-4, with TRBD1 as a possible D gene (6 bases). With 5 bases removed from V and 7 bases from J, the gap between germline ends came to 15 bases. Germline V gene data show CDR1 as SGHAT and CDR2 as FQNNGV. There are 14 residues in the CDR3. Here the CDR3 reads CASSQGRRSNIQYF. DNA of the CDR3: TGTGCCAGCAGCCAGGGGAGACGTAGCAACATTCAGTACTTC. Looking up the rest from reference TRBV11-2 and TRBJ2-4 gives the full variable domain: EAGVAQSPRYKIIEKRQSVAFWCNPISGHATLYWYQQILGQGPKLLIQFQNNGVVDDSQLPKDRFSAERLKGVDSTLKIQPAKLEDSAVYLCASSQGRRSNIQYFGAGTRLSVL.

This clone was found many times. V usage is TRBV5-1 and J usage is TRBJ1-2; D gene unclear. Trimming left V 0 bases short and J 8 bases short, with 8 bases between. The CDR3 spans 12 residues. Germline V CDR1 and CDR2: SGHRS, YFSETQ. This CDR3 reads CASSLDSGGYTF. The DNA for the CDR3 is TGCGCCAGCAGCTTGGACTCGGGAGGCTACACCTTC.

The J gene is TRBJ2-3, the V gene TRBV30; D remains ambiguous. The CDR3 runs to 13 residues. V shed 0 bases and J shed 1 base, with 5 bases lying between them. CDR1 is GTSNPN, CDR2 SVGIG, per germline (reference sequence). CDR3 bases: TGTGCCTGGAGTGTACGCGGCACAGATACGCAGTATTTT. Its protein is CAWSVRGTDTQYF.

The chain recombines TRBV5-6 with TRBJ2-1; TRBD1 is a possible D gene (6 bases). Germline V CDR1 and CDR2: SGHDT, YYEEEE. The V end lost 4 bases, the J end lost 10 bases, and 12 bases lay between the germline ends. CDR3 length equals 12 residues. The CDR3 spells CASSRTGTEQFF. In DNA, the CDR3 is TGTGCCAGCAGCCGTACAGGGACCGAGCAGTTCTTC.

Note on this clone: At one end the junction does not follow the germline gene, possibly because of a read error. The rearrangement links TRBV5-1 to TRBJ2-5; unclear D gene. This CDR3 contains 14 residues. CDR1 is SGHRS and CDR2 is YFSETQ in the germline V gene. CDR3: CASSPSWSQGTQYF. The CDR3 nucleotides are TGCGCCAGCAGCCCCTCGTGGTCGCAAGGGACCCAGTACTTC.

The chain recombines TRBV29-1 with TRBJ2-7, with D perhaps TRBD2 (5 bases). V shed 4 bases and J shed 4 bases, with 8 bases lying between them. The CDR3 is made up of 11 amino acids. Germline V CDR1 and CDR2: SQVTM, ANQGSEA. The CDR3 region is CSVVRRYEQYF. CDR3 DNA: TGCAGCGTTGTGAGGAGGTACGAGCAGTACTTC.

This chain links TRBV10-3 with TRBJ2-7; 10 nucleotides line up with TRBD2. V trimming: 6 bases; J trimming: 5 bases; junction bases outside the gene matches: 1. Germline-derived CDR1 and CDR2 are ENHRY and SYGVKD. The CDR3 is made up of 12 amino acids. This CDR3 is CAISSGGDEQYF. For the CDR3, the DNA is TGTGCCATCAGCAGCGGGGGGGACGAGCAGTACTTC.

This clone has a handful of counts. In the same sample, other DNA sequences code for this CDR3. The chain carries TRBV5-1 and TRBJ2-5; D remains ambiguous. Germline V gene data show CDR1 as SGHRS and CDR2 as YFSETQ. Trimming cost V 0 bases and J 5 bases, with 5 bases left between them. The CDR3 loop spans 12 amino acids. The CDR3 DNA is TGCGCCAGCAGCTTGGCCAGGGAGACCCAGTACTTC. It codes for CASSLARETQYF.

This clone came up many times. The chain carries TRBV6-5 and TRBJ2-7; D is possibly TRBD2 (5 bases). This CDR3 has 14 amino acids. The ends were cut back, 4 bases at V and 6 bases at J, with 16 bases in the middle. Germline CDR1 MNHEY, CDR2 SVGAGI. CDR3 in DNA: TGTGCCAGCAGTTTATCTTGGGAGTCGGGCGAGCAGTACTTC. Amino acids: CASSLSWESGEQYF.

The chain joins TRBV29-1 to TRBJ1-1; D unclear. This CDR3 has 15 residues. The germline V gene encodes CDR1 SQVTM and CDR2 ANQGSEA. Trimming pared 3 bases from V and 3 bases from J, leaving 17 bases between. CDR3 in DNA: TGCAGCGTTGATCCACGACCCACCGTGGACACTGAAGCTTTCTTT. Residues: CSVDPRPTVDTEAFF.

As DNA, the CDR3 is TGTGCCAGCAGTTCTGGCCAGGGGACCTACGAGCAGTACTTC. Translated: CASSSGQGTYEQYF. V is TRBV27 and J is TRBJ2-7; tentative D call: TRBD1 (6 bases). Trimming removed 4 bases at V and 2 bases at J, with 12 bases between. Looked up from germline, CDR1 is MNHEY and CDR2 is SMNVEV (reference sequence). The CDR3 is 14 residues long.

The rearrangement uses TRBV15 and TRBJ2-2; D is undetermined. The length of the CDR3 is 15 residues. Germline CDR1 and CDR2: LNHNV and YYDKDF (reference sequence). Trimming shortened V by 0 bases and J by 4 bases, and 9 bases separated the two germline ends. CDR3 sequence: CATSREVLSTGELFF. As DNA, the CDR3 is TGTGCCACCAGCAGAGAAGTTTTGAGCACCGGGGAGCTGTTTTTT. The full variable domain, completed using reference TRBV15 and TRBJ2-2, is DAMVIQNPRYQVTQFGKPVTLSCSQTLNHNVMYWYQQKSSQAPKLLFHYYDKDFNNEADTPDNFQSRRPNTSFCFLDIRSPGLGDTAMYLCATSREVLSTGELFFGEGSRLTVL.

The V call is TRBV9, the J call TRBJ2-4, with D perhaps being TRBD1 or TRBD2 (5 bases each). The CDR3 extends over 12 amino acids. The germline V gene has CDR1 SGDLS and CDR2 YYNGEE. V lost 3 bases and J lost 9, with 10 bases in between. CDR3 loop: CASSAGASIQYF. In DNA form, the CDR3 reads TGTGCCAGCAGCGCCGGGGCGAGCATTCAGTACTTC.

The chain joins TRBV29-1 to TRBJ1-1, with D perhaps matching TRBD1 (5 bases). The V end lost 7 bases, the J end lost 4 bases, and 13 bases lay between the germline ends. The CDR3 is 12 amino acids. CDR1 is SQVTM, CDR2 ANQGSEA, per germline. The CDR3 sequence: CSASGFSTEAFF. The CDR3 DNA reads as TGCAGCGCGTCAGGGTTTTCCACTGAAGCTTTCTTT. The entire variable domain, with the rest obtained from reference TRBV29-1 and TRBJ1-1, is as follows: SAVISQKPSRDICQRGTSLTIQCQVDSQVTMMFWYRQQPGQSLTLIATANQGSEATYESGFVIDKFPISRPNLTFSTLTVSNMSPEDSSIYLCSASGFSTEAFFGQGTRLTVV.

This clone came up a few times. The genes are TRBV7-3 and TRBJ2-1, with a possible D match to TRBD1 (5 bases). The V gene lost 5 bases and the J gene lost 0 bases, with 11 bases spanning the gap. Germline loops: CDR1 SGHTA, CDR2 FQGTGA. The CDR3 consists of 15 residues. CDR3 in amino acids: CASSLQGSSYNEQFF. DNA for the CDR3: TGTGCCAGCAGCCTTCAGGGTAGCTCCTACAATGAGCAGTTCTTC.

The CDR3 loop is CASSLRRETQYF. The CDR3 nucleotides read TGTGCCAGCAGTCTAAGGAGAGAGACCCAGTACTTC. This chain links TRBV6-6 with TRBJ2-5; D uncertain. The CDR3 has 12 amino acids. The V and J ends lost 5 bases and 4 bases respectively, with 8 bases between them. Germline CDR1 MNHNY, CDR2 SVGAGI (reference sequence).